This T cell receptor (beta chain) derives from a study of T cell responses to AZD1222 COVID-19 vaccine. General observations from the study: An increase in Spike-specific TCR breadth and depth was observed after two AZD1222 doses. The donor group comprised mostly white British people and more females; the analysis possibly underestimated clonal diversity.

This table comes from immunoSEQ multiplex PCR, and its TCRdb copy is limited to in-frame clones, with some not included. The sample includes some 150,000 clones, 88% of them seen just once. Comment on this clone: The antigen remains unidentified.

V trimming: 5 bases; J trimming: 6 bases; junction bases outside the gene matches: 13. This CDR3 is built from 16 residues. Germline values: CDR1 MGHDK, CDR2 SYGVNS. This TCR was recovered from an adult in good health. The chain employs TRBV25-1 and TRBJ2-3, with 8 bases that match TRBD2. The material was peripheral blood, obtained on day 0 of AZD1222 vaccination. CDR3 in amino acids: CASSTTVAGKTDTQYF. The CDR3 coding sequence is TGTGCCAGCAGTACGACCGTAGCGGGAAAGACGGATACGCAGTATTTT. Full variable domain (rest looked up from reference TRBV25-1 and TRBJ2-3): EADIYQTPRYLVIGTGKKITLECSQTMGHDKMYWYQQDPGMELHLIHYSYGVNSTEKGDLSSESTVSRIRTEHFPLTLESARPSHTSQYLCASSTTVAGKTDTQYFGPGTRLTVL.